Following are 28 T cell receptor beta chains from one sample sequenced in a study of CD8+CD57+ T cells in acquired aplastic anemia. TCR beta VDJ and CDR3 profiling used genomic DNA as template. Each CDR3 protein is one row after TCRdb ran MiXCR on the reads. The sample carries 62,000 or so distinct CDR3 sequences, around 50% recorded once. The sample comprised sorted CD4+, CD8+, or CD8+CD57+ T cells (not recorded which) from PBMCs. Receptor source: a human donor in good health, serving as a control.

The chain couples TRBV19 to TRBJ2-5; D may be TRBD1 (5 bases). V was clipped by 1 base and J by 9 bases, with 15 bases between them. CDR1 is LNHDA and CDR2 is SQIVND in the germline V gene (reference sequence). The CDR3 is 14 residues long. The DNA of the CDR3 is TGTGCCAGTAGTATAGTCCAGGGCAATCAGCCCCAGTACTTC. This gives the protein CASSIVQGNQPQYF.

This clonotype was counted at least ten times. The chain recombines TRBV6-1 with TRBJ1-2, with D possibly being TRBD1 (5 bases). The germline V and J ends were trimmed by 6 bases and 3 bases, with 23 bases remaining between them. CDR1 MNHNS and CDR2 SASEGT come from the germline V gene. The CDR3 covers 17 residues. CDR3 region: CASSSAFPTQGDYGYTF. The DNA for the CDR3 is TGTGCCAGCAGCAGCGCTTTTCCGACTCAAGGGGACTATGGCTACACCTTC.

The CDR3 sequence is CSASQGEQFF. CDR3 coding DNA: TGCAGTGCTTCACAGGGAGAGCAGTTCTTC. The J gene is TRBJ2-1, the V gene TRBV20-1; tentative D call: TRBD1 (6 bases). The germline V gene encodes CDR1 DFQATT and CDR2 SNEGSKA (reference sequence). Trimming cost V 5 bases and J 10 bases, with 9 bases left between them. This CDR3 spans 10 amino acids.

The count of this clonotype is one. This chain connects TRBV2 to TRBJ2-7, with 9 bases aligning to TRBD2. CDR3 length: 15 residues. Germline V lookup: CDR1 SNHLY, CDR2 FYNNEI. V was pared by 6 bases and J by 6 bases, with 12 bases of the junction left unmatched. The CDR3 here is CASSVGTSRVAEQYF. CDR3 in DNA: TGTGCCAGCAGCGTCGGGACTAGCCGAGTCGCCGAGCAGTACTTC.

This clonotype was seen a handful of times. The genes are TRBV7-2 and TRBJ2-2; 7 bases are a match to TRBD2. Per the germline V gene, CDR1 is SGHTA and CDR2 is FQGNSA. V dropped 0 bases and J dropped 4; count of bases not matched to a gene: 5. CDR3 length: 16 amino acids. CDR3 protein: CASSLAGGSRTGELFF. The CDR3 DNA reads TGTGCCAGCAGCTTAGCGGGGGGGTCGCGCACCGGGGAGCTGTTTTTT. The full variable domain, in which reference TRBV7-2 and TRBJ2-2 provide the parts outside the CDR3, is GAGVSQSPSNKVTEKGKDVELRCDPISGHTALYWYRQSLGQGLEFLIYFQGNSAPDKSGLPSDRFSAERTGGSVSTLTIQRTQQEDSAVYLCASSLAGGSRTGELFFGEGSRLTVL.

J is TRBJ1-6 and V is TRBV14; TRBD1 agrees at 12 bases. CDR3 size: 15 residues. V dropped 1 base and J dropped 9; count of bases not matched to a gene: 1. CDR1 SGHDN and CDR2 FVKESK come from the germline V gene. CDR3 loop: CASSQGDRGLSPLHF. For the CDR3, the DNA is TGTGCCAGCAGCCAAGGGGACAGGGGGCTTTCACCCCTCCACTTT.

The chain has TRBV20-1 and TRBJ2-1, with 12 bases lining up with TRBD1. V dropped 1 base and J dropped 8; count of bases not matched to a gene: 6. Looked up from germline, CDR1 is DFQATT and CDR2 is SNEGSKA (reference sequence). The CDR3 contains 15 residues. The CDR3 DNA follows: TGCAGTGCTAGAGGACCGGGACAGGGGGCAGATGAGCAGTTCTTC. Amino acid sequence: CSARGPGQGADEQFF.

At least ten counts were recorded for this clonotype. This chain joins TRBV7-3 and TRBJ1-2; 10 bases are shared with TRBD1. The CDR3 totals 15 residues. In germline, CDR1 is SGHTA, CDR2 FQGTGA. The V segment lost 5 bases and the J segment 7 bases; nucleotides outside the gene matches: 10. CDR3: CASSRSDRGHGGYTF. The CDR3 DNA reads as TGTGCCAGCAGCCGCAGTGACAGGGGGCATGGTGGCTACACCTTC. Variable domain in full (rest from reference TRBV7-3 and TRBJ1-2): GAGVSQTPSNKVTEKGKYVELRCDPISGHTALYWYRQSLGQGPEFLIYFQGTGAADDSGLPNDRFFAVRPEGSVSTLKIQRTERGDSAVYLCASSRSDRGHGGYTFGSGTRLTVV.

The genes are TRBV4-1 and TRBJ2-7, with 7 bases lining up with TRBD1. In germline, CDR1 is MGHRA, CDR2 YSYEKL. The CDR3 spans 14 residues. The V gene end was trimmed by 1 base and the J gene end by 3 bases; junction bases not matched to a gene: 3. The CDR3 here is CASSQVAGGYEQYF. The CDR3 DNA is TGCGCCAGCAGCCAAGTTGCAGGGGGCTACGAGCAGTACTTC.

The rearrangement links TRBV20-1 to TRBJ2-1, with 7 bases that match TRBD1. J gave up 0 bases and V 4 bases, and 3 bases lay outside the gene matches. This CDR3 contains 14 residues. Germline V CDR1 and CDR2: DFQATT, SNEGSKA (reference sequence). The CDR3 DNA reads TGCAGTGCTACCGGGGACAGCTCCTACAATGAGCAGTTCTTC. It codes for CSATGDSSYNEQFF.

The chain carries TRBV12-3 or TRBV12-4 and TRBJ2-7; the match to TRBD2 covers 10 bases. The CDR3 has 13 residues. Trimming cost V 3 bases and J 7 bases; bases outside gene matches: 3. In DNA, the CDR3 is TGTGCCAGCAGTTTTAGCGGGGGGCGTGAGCAGTACTTC. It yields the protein CASSFSGGREQYF.

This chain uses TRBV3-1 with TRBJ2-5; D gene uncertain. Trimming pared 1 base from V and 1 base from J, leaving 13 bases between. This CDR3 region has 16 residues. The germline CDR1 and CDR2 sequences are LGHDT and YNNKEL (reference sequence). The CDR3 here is CASSQGSLERQETQYF. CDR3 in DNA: TGTGCCAGCAGCCAAGGGAGTTTGGAGCGCCAAGAGACCCAGTACTTC.

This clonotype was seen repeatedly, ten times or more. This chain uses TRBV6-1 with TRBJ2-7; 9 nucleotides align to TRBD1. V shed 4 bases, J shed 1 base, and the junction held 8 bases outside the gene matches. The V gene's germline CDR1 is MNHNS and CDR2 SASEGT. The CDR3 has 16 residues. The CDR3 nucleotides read TGTGCCAGCAGTGGATGGGGACAGGGCCTATCCTACGAGCAGTACTTC. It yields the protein CASSGWGQGLSYEQYF.

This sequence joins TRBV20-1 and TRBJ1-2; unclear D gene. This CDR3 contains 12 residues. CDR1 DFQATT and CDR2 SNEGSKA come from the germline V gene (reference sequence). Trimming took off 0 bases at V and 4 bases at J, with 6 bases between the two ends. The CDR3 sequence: CSARDPIYGYTF. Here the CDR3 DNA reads TGCAGTGCTAGAGACCCTATCTATGGCTACACCTTC.

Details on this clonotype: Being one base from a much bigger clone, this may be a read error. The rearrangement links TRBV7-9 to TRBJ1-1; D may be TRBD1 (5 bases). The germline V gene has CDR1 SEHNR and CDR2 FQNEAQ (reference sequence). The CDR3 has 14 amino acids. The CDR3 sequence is CPSSLGRAVTEAFF. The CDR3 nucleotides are TGTCCCAGCAGCTTAGGCAGGGCTGTCACTGAAGCTTTCTTT.

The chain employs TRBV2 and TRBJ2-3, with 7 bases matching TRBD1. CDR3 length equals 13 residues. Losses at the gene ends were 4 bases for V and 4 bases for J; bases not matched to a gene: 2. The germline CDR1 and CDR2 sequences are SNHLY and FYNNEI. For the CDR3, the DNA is TGTGCCAGCAGTGGACAGGGTCCAGATACGCAGTATTTT. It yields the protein CASSGQGPDTQYF.

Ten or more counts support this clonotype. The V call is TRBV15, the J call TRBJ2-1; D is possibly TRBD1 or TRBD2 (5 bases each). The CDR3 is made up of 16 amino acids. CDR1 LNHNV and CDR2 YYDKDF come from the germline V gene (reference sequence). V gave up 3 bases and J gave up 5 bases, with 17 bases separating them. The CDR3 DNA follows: TGTGCCACCAGCAGGGGACGTGGGACGCACGACAATGAGCAGTTCTTC. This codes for CATSRGRGTHDNEQFF.

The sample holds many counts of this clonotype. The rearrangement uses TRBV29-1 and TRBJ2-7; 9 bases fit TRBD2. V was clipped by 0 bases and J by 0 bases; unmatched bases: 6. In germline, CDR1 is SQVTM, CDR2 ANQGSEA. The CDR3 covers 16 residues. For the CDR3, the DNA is TGCAGCGTTGAAGATACCGTTAGCGGGAGCTCCTACGAGCAGTACTTC. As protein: CSVEDTVSGSSYEQYF.

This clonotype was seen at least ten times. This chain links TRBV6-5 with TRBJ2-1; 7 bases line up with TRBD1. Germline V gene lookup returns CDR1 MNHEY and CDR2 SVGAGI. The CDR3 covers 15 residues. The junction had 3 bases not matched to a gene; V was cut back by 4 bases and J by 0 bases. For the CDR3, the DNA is TGTGCCAGCAGTTCTACAGGGGCCTCCTACAATGAGCAGTTCTTC. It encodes CASSSTGASYNEQFF.

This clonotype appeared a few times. CDR3 coding DNA: TGTGCCAGCAGCGCCCGGACAGGCACTGAAGCTTTCTTT. This sequence encodes CASSARTGTEAFF. V usage is TRBV13 and J usage is TRBJ1-1; 7 positions match TRBD1. The trim removed 5 bases at V and 4 bases at J, leaving 4 bases unmatched. This CDR3 is built from 13 residues. Germline CDR1 PRHDT, CDR2 FYEKMQ (reference sequence).

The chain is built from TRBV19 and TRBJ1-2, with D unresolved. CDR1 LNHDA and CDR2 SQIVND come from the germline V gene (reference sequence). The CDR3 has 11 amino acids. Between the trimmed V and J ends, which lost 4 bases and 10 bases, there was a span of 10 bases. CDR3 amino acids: CASSRVGDYTF. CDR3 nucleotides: TGTGCCAGTAGTAGGGTGGGAGACTACACCTTC.

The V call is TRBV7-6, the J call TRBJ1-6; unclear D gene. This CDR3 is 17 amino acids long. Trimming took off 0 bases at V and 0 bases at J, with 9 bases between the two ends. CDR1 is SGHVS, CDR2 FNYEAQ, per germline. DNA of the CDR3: TGTGCCAGCAGCTTAGCCCCAAGGAGCTCCTATAATTCACCCCTCCACTTT. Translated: CASSLAPRSSYNSPLHF.

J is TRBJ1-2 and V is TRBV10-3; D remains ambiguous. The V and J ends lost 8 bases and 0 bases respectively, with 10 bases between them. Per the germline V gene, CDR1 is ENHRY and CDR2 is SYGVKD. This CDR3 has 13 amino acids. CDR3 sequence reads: CAIQEAPNYGYTF. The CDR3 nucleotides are TGTGCCATCCAGGAAGCCCCTAACTATGGCTACACCTTC.

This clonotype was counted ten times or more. The CDR3 nucleotides read TGTGCCAGCTCACCGTCGGACAAGAACGAGCAGTACTTC. Translation: CASSPSDKNEQYF. The V and J genes are TRBV18 and TRBJ2-7; D may be TRBD1 (5 bases). CDR1 and CDR2 from the germline V gene are KGHSH and LQKENI. The germline V and J ends were trimmed by 3 bases and 5 bases, with 11 bases remaining between them. There are 13 residues in the CDR3.

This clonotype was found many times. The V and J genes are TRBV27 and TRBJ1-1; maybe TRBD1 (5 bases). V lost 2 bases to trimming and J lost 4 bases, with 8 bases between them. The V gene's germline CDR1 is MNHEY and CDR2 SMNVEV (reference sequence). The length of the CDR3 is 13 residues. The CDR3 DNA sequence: TGTGCCAGCAGTTTAATGGGGGGCACTGAAGCTTTCTTT. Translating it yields CASSLMGGTEAFF.

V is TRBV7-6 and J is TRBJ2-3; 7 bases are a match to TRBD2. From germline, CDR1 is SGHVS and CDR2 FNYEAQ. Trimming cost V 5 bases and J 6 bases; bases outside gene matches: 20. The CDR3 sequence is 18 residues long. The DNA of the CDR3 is TGTGCCAGCAGCCCCAACGGGGGGTCGAGTGCGTGGGTGGATACGCAGTATTTT. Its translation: CASSPNGGSSAWVDTQYF.

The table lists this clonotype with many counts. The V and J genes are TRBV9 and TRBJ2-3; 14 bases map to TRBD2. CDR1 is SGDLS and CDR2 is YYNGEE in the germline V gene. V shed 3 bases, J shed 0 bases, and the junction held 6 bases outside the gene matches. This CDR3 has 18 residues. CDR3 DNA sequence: TGTGCCAGCAGCGCGGGACTAGCGGGAGTAGTGAGCACAGATACGCAGTATTTT. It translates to CASSAGLAGVVSTDTQYF.

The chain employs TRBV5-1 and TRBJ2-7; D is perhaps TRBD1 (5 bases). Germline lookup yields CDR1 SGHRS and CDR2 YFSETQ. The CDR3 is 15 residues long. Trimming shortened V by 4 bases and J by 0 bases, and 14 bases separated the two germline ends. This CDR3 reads CASSLTVLSSYEQYF. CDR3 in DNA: TGCGCCAGCAGCCTGACAGTGCTAAGCTCCTACGAGCAGTACTTC.